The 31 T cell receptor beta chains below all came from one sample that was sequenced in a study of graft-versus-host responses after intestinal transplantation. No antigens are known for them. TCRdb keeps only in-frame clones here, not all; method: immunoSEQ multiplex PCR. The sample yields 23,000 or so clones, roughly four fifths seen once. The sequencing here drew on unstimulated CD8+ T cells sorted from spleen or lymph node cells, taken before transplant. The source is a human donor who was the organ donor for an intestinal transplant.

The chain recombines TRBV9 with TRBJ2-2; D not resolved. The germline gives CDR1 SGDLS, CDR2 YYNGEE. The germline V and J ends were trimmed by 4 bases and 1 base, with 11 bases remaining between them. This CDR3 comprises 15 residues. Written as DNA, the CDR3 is TGTGCCAGCAGCCCCCGTTCTGAGAACACCGGGGAGCTGTTTTTT. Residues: CASSPRSENTGELFF. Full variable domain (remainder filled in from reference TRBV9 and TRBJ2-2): DSGVTQTPKHLITATGQRVTLRCSPRSGDLSVYWYQQSLDQGLQFLIQYYNGEERAKGNILERFSAQQFPDLHSELNLSSLELGDSALYFCASSPRSENTGELFFGEGSRLTVL.

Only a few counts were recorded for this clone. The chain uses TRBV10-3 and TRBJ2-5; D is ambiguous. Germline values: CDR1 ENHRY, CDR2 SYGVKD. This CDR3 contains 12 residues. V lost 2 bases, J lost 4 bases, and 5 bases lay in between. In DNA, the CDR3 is TGTGCCATCAGTGAGAGGGCAGAGACCCAGTACTTC. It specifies CAISERAETQYF.

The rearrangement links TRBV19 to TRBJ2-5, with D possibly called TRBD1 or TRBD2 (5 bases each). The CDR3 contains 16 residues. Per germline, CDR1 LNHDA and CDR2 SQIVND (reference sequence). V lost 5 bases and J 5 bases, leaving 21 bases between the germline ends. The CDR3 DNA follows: TGTGCCAGTAGTGGGGTCGGGGCCACGGCCGGGGAGACCCAGTACTTC. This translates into CASSGVGATAGETQYF.

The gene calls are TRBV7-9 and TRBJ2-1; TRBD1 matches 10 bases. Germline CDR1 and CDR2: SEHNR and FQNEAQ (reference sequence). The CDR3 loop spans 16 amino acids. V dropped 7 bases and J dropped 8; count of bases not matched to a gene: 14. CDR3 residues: CASTTYGGQGVDEQFF. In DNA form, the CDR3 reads TGTGCCAGCACCACGTACGGCGGACAGGGGGTTGATGAGCAGTTCTTC.

The CDR3 loop is CASSQGQGDEQFF. CDR3 nucleotide sequence: TGTGCCAGCAGTCAAGGACAGGGGGATGAGCAGTTCTTC. The chain links TRBV5-4 to TRBJ2-1; TRBD1 agrees at 10 bases. V lost 5 bases, J lost 8 bases, and 4 bases stayed unmatched. The CDR3 is made up of 13 amino acids. In germline, CDR1 is SGHNT, CDR2 YYREEE (reference sequence).

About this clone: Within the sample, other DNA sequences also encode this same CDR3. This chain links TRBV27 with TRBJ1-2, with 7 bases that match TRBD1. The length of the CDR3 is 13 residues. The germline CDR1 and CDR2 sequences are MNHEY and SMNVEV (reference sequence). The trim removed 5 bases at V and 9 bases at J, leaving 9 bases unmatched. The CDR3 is CASSLQGTWSYTF. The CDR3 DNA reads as TGTGCCAGCAGTCTACAGGGGACTTGGAGCTACACCTTC.

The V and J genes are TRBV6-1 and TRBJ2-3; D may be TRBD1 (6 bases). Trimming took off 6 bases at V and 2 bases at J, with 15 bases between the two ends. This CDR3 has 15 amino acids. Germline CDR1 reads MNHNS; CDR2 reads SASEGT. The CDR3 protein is CASSDRTAFTDTQYF. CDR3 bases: TGTGCCAGCAGCGACAGGACAGCCTTCACAGATACGCAGTATTTT.

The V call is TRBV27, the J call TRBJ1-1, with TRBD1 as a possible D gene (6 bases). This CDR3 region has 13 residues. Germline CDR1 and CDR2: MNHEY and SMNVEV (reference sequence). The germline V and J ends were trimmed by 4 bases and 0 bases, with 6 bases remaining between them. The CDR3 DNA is TGTGCCAGCAGTTACAGGGTGAACACTGAAGCTTTCTTT. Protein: CASSYRVNTEAFF.

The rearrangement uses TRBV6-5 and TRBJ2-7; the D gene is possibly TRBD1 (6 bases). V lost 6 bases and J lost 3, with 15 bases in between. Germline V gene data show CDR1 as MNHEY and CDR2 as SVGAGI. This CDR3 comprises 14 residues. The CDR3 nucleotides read TGTGCCAGCAGCTATGGACGGGGACACTACGAGCAGTACTTC. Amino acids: CASSYGRGHYEQYF.

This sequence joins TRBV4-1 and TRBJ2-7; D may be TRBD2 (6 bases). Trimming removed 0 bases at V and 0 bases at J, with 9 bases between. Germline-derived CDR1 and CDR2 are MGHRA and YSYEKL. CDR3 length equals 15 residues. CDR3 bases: TGCGCCAGCAGCCAAGATCGGGGGAGCTCCTACGAGCAGTACTTC. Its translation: CASSQDRGSSYEQYF.

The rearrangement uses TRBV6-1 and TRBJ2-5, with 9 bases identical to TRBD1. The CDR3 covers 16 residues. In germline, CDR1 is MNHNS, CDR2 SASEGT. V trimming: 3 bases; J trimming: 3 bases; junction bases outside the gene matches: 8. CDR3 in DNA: TGTGCCAGCAGTGATACTGTGGGGGACAGGGAAGAGACCCAGTACTTC. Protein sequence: CASSDTVGDREETQYF.

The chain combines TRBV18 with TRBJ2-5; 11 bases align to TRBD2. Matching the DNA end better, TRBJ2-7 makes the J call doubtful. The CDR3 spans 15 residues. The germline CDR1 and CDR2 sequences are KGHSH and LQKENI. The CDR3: CASSLGTSGLYEQYF. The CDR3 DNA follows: TGTGCCAGCTCACTCGGGACTAGCGGCCTCTACGAGCAGTACTTC.

CDR3 DNA: TGTGCCAGCAGCTTAAGGCTTGGGGAGGTCGGGCTCATGAACACTGAAGCTTTCTTT. Translated, it gives CASSLRLGEVGLMNTEAFF. V and J are TRBV11-3 and TRBJ1-1; D unclear. This CDR3 has 19 amino acids. Germline loops: CDR1 SGHNT, CDR2 YENEEA. Trimming stripped 2 bases from V and 0 bases from J, with 22 bases between.

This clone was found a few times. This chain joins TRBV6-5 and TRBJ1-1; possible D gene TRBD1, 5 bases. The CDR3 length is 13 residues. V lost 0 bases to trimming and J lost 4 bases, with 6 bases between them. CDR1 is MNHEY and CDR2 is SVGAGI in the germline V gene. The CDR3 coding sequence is TGTGCCAGCAGTTACTCGGGGGGCACTGAAGCTTTCTTT. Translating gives CASSYSGGTEAFF.

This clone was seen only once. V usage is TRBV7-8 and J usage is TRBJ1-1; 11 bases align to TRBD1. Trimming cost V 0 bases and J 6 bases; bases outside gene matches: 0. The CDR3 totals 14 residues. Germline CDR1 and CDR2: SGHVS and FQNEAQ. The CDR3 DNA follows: TGTGCCAGCAGCTTAGCGGGACAGGGGGCTGAAGCTTTCTTT. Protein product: CASSLAGQGAEAFF.

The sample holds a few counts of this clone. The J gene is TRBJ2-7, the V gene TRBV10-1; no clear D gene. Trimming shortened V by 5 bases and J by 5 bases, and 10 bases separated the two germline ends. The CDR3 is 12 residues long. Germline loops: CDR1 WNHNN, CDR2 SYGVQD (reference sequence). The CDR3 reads CASSLRDDEQYF. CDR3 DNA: TGCGCCAGCAGTCTCAGAGATGACGAGCAGTACTTC.

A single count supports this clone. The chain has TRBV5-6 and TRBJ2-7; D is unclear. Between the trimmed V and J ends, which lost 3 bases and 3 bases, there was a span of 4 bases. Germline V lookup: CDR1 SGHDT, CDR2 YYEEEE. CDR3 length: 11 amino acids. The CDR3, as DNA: TGTGCCAGCAGCTCAGACTACGAGCAGTACTTC. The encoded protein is CASSSDYEQYF.

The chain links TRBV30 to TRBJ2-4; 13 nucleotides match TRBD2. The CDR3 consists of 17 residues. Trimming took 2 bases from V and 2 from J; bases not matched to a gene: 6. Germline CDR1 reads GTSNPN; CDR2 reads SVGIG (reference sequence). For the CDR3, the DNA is TGTGCCTGGAGTCCGCGGACTAGCGGGGGTACCAAAAACATTCAGTACTTC. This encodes CAWSPRTSGGTKNIQYF.

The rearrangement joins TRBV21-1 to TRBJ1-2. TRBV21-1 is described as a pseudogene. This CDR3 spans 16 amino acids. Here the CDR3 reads CASSKEGGVLHYGYTF. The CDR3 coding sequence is TGTGCCAGCAGCAAAGAAGGGGGGGTTCTGCACTATGGCTACACCTTC.

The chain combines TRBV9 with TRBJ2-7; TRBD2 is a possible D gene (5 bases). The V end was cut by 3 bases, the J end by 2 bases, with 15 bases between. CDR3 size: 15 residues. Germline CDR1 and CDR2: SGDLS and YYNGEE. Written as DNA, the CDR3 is TGTGCCAGCAGCGCCGGGAACACCCACACCTACGAGCAGTACTTC. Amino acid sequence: CASSAGNTHTYEQYF.

CDR3 bases: TGTGCCAGCAGCTTATCTCGGAGAACCGGGGAGCTGTTTTTT. Encoded protein: CASSLSRRTGELFF. The J gene is TRBJ2-2, the V gene TRBV7-8; no firm D call. The CDR3 contains 14 residues. V was clipped by 2 bases and J by 5 bases, with 9 bases between them. CDR1 and CDR2 from the germline V gene are SGHVS and FQNEAQ.

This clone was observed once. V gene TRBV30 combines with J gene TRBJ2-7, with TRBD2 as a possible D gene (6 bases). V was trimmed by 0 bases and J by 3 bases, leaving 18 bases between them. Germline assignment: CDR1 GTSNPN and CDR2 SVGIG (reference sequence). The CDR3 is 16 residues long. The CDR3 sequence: CAWSVLSSSEHYEQYF. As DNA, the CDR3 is TGTGCCTGGAGTGTGCTGTCTTCTAGCGAGCACTACGAGCAGTACTTC.

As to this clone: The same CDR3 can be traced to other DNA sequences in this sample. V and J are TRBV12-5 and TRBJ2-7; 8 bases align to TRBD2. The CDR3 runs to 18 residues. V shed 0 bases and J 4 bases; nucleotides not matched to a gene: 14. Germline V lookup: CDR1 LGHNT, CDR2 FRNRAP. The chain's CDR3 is CASGLVRGGARVFYEQYF. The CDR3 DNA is TGTGCTAGTGGTTTGGTACGGGGGGGGGCGCGGGTATTTTACGAGCAGTACTTC.

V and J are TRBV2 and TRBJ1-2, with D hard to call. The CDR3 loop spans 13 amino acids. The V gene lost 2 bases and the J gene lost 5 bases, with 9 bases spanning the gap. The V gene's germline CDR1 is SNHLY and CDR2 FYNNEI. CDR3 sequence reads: CASSERTHYGYTF. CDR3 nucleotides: TGTGCCAGCAGTGAACGGACGCATTATGGCTACACCTTC.

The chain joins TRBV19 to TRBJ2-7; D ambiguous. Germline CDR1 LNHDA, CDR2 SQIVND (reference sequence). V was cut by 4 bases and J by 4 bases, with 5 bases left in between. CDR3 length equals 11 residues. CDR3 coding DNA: TGTGCCAGTAGTACCGATTACGAGCAGTACTTC. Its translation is CASSTDYEQYF.

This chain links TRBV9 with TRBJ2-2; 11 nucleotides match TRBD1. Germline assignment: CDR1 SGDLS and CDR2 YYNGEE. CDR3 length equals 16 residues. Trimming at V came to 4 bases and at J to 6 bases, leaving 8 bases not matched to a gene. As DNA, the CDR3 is TGTGCCAGCAGCCCATCGGGACAGGGGGACGCCGGGGAGCTGTTTTTT. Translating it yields CASSPSGQGDAGELFF. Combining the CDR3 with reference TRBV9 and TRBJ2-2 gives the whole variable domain DSGVTQTPKHLITATGQRVTLRCSPRSGDLSVYWYQQSLDQGLQFLIQYYNGEERAKGNILERFSAQQFPDLHSELNLSSLELGDSALYFCASSPSGQGDAGELFFGEGSRLTVL.

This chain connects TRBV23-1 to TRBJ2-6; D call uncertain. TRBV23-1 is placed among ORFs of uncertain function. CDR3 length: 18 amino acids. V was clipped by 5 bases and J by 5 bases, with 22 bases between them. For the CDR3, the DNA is TGCGCCAGCAGTACACTGCTTACGCAACAAAGTCGGGCCAACGTCCTGACTTTC. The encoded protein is CASSTLLTQQSRANVLTF.

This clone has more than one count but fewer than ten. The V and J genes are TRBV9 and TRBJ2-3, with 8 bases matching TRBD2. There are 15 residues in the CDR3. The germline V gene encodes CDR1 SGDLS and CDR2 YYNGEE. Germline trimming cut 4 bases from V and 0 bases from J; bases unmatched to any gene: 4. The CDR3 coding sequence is TGTGCCAGCAGCTTTCGGGGGGGCAGCACAGATACGCAGTATTTT. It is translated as CASSFRGGSTDTQYF.

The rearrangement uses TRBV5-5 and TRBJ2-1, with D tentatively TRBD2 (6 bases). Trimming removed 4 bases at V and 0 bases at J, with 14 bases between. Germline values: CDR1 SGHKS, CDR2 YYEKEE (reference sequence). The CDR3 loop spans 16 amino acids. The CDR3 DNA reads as TGTGCCAGCAGCCCCACTAGCTTTAGCTCCTACAATGAGCAGTTCTTC. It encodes CASSPTSFSSYNEQFF.

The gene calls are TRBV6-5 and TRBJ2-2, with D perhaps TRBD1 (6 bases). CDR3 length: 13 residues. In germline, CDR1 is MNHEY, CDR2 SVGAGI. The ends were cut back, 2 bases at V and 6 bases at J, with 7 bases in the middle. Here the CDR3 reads CASSYRGSGELFF. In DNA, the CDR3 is TGTGCCAGCAGTTACAGGGGGTCCGGGGAGCTGTTTTTT.

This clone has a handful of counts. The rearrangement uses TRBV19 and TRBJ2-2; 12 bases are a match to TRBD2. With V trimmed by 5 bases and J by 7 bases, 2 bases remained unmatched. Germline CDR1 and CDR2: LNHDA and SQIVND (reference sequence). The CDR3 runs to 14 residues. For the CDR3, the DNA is TGTGCCAGTAGTCCACTAGCGGGGGGCGGGGAGCTGTTTTTT. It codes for CASSPLAGGGELFF.